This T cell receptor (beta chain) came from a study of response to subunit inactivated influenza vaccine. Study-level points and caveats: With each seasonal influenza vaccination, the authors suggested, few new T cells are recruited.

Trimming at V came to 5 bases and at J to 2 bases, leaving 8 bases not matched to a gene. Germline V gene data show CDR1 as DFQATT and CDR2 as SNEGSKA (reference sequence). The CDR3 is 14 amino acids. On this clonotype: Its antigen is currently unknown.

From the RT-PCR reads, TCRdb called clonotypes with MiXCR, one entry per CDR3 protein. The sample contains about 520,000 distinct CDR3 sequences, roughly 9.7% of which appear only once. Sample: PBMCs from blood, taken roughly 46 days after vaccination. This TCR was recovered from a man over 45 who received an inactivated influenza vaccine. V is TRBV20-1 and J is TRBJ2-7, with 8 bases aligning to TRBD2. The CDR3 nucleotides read TGCAGTGCTCGAAGCGGGAGCTCGGCCTACGAGCAGTACTTC. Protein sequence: CSARSGSSAYEQYF.